This entry lists 31 T cell receptor beta chains sequenced from one sample in a study of tumor and adjacent non-tumor tissue in lung cancer. A modified ARM-PCR protocol with three rounds of nested PCR amplified TCRbeta. TCRdb ran MiXCR on the multiplex PCR reads and lists one entry per CDR3 protein. The profile shows over 100,000 distinct CDR3 sequences, roughly 75% of them singletons. The template was RNA from unsorted bulk tissue. Material for sequencing was lung tumor tissue. These TCRs come from a woman in her fifties or sixties with non-small cell lung cancer.

Concerning this clonotype itself: Sequence at one end of the junction differs from germline and may be a read error. This chain joins TRBV6-5 and TRBJ1-1, with 8 bases identical to TRBD1. The length of the CDR3 is 14 residues. Germline V gene lookup returns CDR1 MNHEY and CDR2 SVGAGI. The chain's CDR3 is CASSRTGMGTEAFF. The CDR3 DNA reads TGTGCAAGCAGTCGGACAGGGATGGGGACTGAAGCTTTCTTT.

Of note for this clonotype: The junction shows a germline mismatch at one end, possibly a read error. J is TRBJ2-3 and V is TRBV5-6; TRBD1 might be the D (5 bases). Germline V CDR1 and CDR2: SGHDT, YYEEEE. The CDR3 runs to 13 residues. The CDR3, as DNA: TGTGTCAGCAGCATCCGACAGACAGATACGCAGTATTTT. Its translation is CVSSIRQTDTQYF.

Comment on this clonotype: This clone may be a read error of a much larger clone one base away. The chain employs TRBV18 and TRBJ2-1; D gene ambiguous. The CDR3 covers 13 residues. Germline V lookup: CDR1 KGHSH, CDR2 LQKENI. The CDR3 region is CASSPDPNNEEFF. Written as DNA, the CDR3 is TGTGCCAGCTCACCCGATCCAAACAATGAGGAGTTCTTC.

Concerning this clonotype itself: The conserved final phenylalanine or tryptophan is absent from the CDR3, which likely points to a read error. Because the CDR3's place on the DNA is in doubt, the DNA is left out and the CDR3 is given as listed by TCRdb. Here the CDR3 reads CASSLIQSETQCL. The V call is TRBV11-1, the J call TRBJ2-5. The CDR3 is 13 residues long, ends included. CDR1 is SGHAT and CDR2 is FQDESV in the germline V gene (reference sequence).

The V and J genes are TRBV6-5 and TRBJ1-1; D is unclear. The germline V and J ends were trimmed by 6 bases and 9 bases, with 17 bases remaining between them. This CDR3 comprises 13 residues. Germline V lookup: CDR1 MNHEY, CDR2 SVGAGI. The CDR3 DNA is TGTGCCAGCAGATACCAAATCGGAATCCAAGCTTTCTTT. Protein: CASRYQIGIQAFF.

As concerns this clonotype: A read error may account for a junction end that differs from germline. This rearrangement joins TRBV6-6 to TRBJ2-7; 9 positions agree with TRBD1. This CDR3 region has 15 residues. The germline gives CDR1 MNHNY, CDR2 SVGAGI (reference sequence). CDR3 amino acids: CASIRQTGGDYEQYF. The CDR3 coding sequence is TGTGCTAGCATTCGCCAGACAGGGGGAGACTATGAACAGTACTTC.

The CDR3: CASSLQSNGGLNTGELFF. The CDR3 coding sequence is TGTGCCAGCAGCTTACAATCCAACGGGGGCCTGAACACCGGGGAGCTGTTTTTT. The rearrangement links TRBV11-2 to TRBJ2-2, with D tentatively TRBD1 or TRBD2 (6 bases each). The CDR3 runs to 18 residues. Germline CDR1 is SGHAT and CDR2 is FQNNGV. V was shortened by 2 bases and J by 1 base, with 17 bases between the two germline ends.

The sample holds many counts of this clonotype. V and J are TRBV6-2 or TRBV6-3 and TRBJ2-3; D is perhaps TRBD1 (5 bases). There are 16 residues in the CDR3. Trimming removed 7 bases at V and 0 bases at J, with 17 bases between. The germline V gene has CDR1 MNHEY and CDR2 SVGEGT. This chain's CDR3 is CASNEWGRMSTDTQYF. The CDR3 coding sequence is TGTGCCAGCAACGAGTGGGGCCGGATGAGCACAGATACGCAGTATTTT.

The chain uses TRBV6-5 and TRBJ1-6; 7 bases agree with TRBD1. Losses at the gene ends were 6 bases for V and 8 bases for J; bases not matched to a gene: 4. This CDR3 spans 13 amino acids. CDR1 and CDR2 (germline): MNHEY, SVGAGI. The CDR3 DNA follows: TGTGCCAGCAGAGACAGGGCTGATTCACCCCTCCACTTT. It is translated as CASRDRADSPLHF.

This rearrangement joins TRBV6-2 or TRBV6-3 to TRBJ2-7; tentative D call: TRBD1 (6 bases). The V gene's germline CDR1 is MNHEY and CDR2 SVGEGT. The CDR3 is 12 amino acids. Trimming removed 9 bases from V and 6 bases from J, with 15 bases in between. CDR3 DNA: TGTGCCAGTAGGAGACAGGACTCCGAGCAGTACTTC. Its translation is CASRRQDSEQYF.

The J gene is TRBJ2-1, the V gene TRBV11-2, with 9 bases aligning to TRBD2. The CDR3 is made up of 15 amino acids. Unmatched junction bases numbered 8, after V lost 5 bases and J lost 6 bases. Germline values: CDR1 SGHAT, CDR2 FQNNGV. CDR3: CASSLRLAAANEQFF. The CDR3 bases are TGTGCCAGCAGCCTGCGACTAGCGGCTGCCAATGAGCAGTTCTTC.

The sample holds many counts of this clonotype. This chain uses TRBV20-1 with TRBJ2-1; TRBD1 agrees at 7 bases. Trimming at V came to 5 bases and at J to 2 bases, leaving 6 bases not matched to a gene. Germline CDR1 and CDR2: DFQATT and SNEGSKA (reference sequence). The CDR3 length is 14 residues. The DNA of the CDR3 is TGCAGTGCTGACAGGGATTATACCTACAATGAGCAGTTCTTC. It translates to CSADRDYTYNEQFF.

For this clonotype: This may arise from a read error, as a much more abundant clone is one base away. This sequence joins TRBV6-5 and TRBJ1-1; a possible D gene is TRBD1 (6 bases). The germline gives CDR1 MNHEY, CDR2 SVGAGI. There are 14 residues in the CDR3. The CDR3 sequence: CASRNINRDKEALF. In DNA, the CDR3 is TGTGCCAGCAGAAATATTAACCGGGACAAAGAAGCTTTATTT.

The genes are TRBV11-3 and TRBJ2-1; TRBD2 matches 9 bases. CDR1 and CDR2 from the germline V gene are SGHNT and YENEEA. Losses at the gene ends were 6 bases for V and 7 bases for J; bases not matched to a gene: 10. The CDR3 covers 15 residues. The CDR3 DNA is TGTGCCAGCAGGTACCTGGCGGGGGGGAAAAATGAGCAGTTCTTC. Its translation: CASRYLAGGKNEQFF.

With regard to this clonotype: An end of the junction differs from the germline gene, which may be a read error. The chain links TRBV6-2 or TRBV6-3 to TRBJ2-1; D is possibly TRBD2 (5 bases). Germline V gives CDR1 MNHEY, CDR2 SVGEGT. The CDR3 consists of 15 residues. The CDR3 sequence: CASSYGEGKYNEQFF. The CDR3 DNA sequence: TGTGCTAGCAGTTACGGTGAGGGAAAATACAATGAGCAGTTCTTC.

With respect to this clonotype: A read error may account for a junction end that differs from germline. The chain is built from TRBV11-2 and TRBJ1-6, with D possibly TRBD1 on 5 matching bases. CDR1 and CDR2 (germline): SGHAT, FQNNGV. The CDR3 covers 15 residues. CDR3 bases: TGTGCCAGAAGCTTAACCGTAGGGGTGAATTCACCCCTCCACTTT. It codes for CARSLTVGVNSPLHF.

The chain employs TRBV11-2 and TRBJ1-6; TRBD1 is a possible D gene (6 bases). The CDR3 is made up of 15 amino acids. With 0 bases removed from V and 15 bases from J, the gap between germline ends came to 18 bases. Germline V CDR1 and CDR2: SGHAT, FQNNGV. The CDR3 DNA follows: TGTGCCAGCAGCTTAGATATTGCAGGCGGGACACTCCTCCACTTT. This sequence encodes CASSLDIAGGTLLHF.

Worth noting for this clonotype: A clone one base away is much larger, so this may be a read error. Here the CDR3 reads CSAPGPGGFTGGLFF. The DNA for the CDR3 is TGCAGTGCCCCCGGGCCGGGCGGATTCACCGGGGGGCTGTTTTTT. The chain joins TRBV20-1 to TRBJ2-2, with TRBD2 as a possible D gene (6 bases). Germline assignment: CDR1 DFQATT and CDR2 SNEGSKA (reference sequence). There are 15 residues in the CDR3.

This clonotype was picked up one time. This sequence may be a read error, since a much larger clone differs from it by one base. This rearrangement joins TRBV29-1 to TRBJ1-1, with 8 bases matching TRBD1. This CDR3 region has 15 residues. Looked up from germline, CDR1 is SQVTM and CDR2 is ANQGSEA. V lost 5 bases, J lost 0 bases, and 8 bases stayed unmatched. The DNA of the CDR3 is TGCAGCGTTACCGTACAGGGGGGGATGAACACTGAAGCTTTCTTT. Translating it yields CSVTVQGGMNTEAFF.

About this clonotype: Lacking the conserved final phenylalanine or tryptophan, this CDR3 likely reflects a read error. The chain recombines TRBV13 with TRBJ2-7; unclear D gene. Germline V CDR1 and CDR2: PRHDT, FYEKMQ (reference sequence). The CDR3 is 13 amino acids. The germline V and J ends were trimmed by 5 bases and 4 bases, with 12 bases remaining between them. CDR3 region: CASSAPFEYEQYL. The CDR3 nucleotides read TGTGCCAGCAGCGCCCCCTTTGAGTACGAGCAGTACTTG.

J is TRBJ2-3 and V is TRBV11-2; possibly TRBD2 for D (5 bases). Germline values: CDR1 SGHAT, CDR2 FQNNGV. The CDR3 covers 13 residues. V was cut by 9 bases and J by 2 bases, with 12 bases left in between. The chain's CDR3 is CARSRDYTDTQYF. The DNA for the CDR3 is TGTGCCAGGAGCCGAGACTACACAGATACGCAGTATTTT.

A note on this clonotype: Relative to the germline gene, one junction end is altered; a read error may explain this. The rearrangement joins TRBV29-1 to TRBJ2-3, with D maybe TRBD2 (5 bases). Germline V gene lookup returns CDR1 SQVTM and CDR2 ANQGSEA. There are 15 residues in the CDR3. Written as DNA, the CDR3 is TGCAGCGTCCAAAGACGGGGAAGTAGCACAGACACGCAGTATTTT. The encoded protein is CSVQRRGSSTDTQYF.

As concerns this clonotype: Likely a read error: the CDR3 ends without its conserved phenylalanine or tryptophan. The chain carries TRBV16 and TRBJ2-1; D gene uncertain. Germline V gene data show CDR1 as KGHSY and CDR2 as FQNENV. The V end lost 7 bases, the J end lost 4 bases, and 11 bases lay between the germline ends. The CDR3 has 13 residues. The CDR3 DNA sequence: TGTGCCAGCACAACCGATCTTTACAATGAGCAGTTCTAC. This sequence encodes CASTTDLYNEQFY.

This clonotype was observed at least ten times. The rearrangement joins TRBV10-3 to TRBJ2-3; possibly TRBD2 for D (5 bases). Trimming left V 7 bases short and J 4 bases short, with 18 bases between. This CDR3 spans 15 amino acids. Germline V lookup: CDR1 ENHRY, CDR2 SYGVKD. CDR3 in DNA: TGTGCCATCACAGCGCGGGTATCCCCCCCAGATACGCAGTATTTT. Translation gives CAITARVSPPDTQYF.

A remark on this clonotype: At one of its ends the junction is not consistent with the germline gene, which may arise from a read error. The rearrangement joins TRBV11-3 to TRBJ2-3, with D maybe TRBD2 (5 bases). The CDR3 runs 17 residues. Germline V gene sequence: CDR1 SGHNT, CDR2 YENEEA. The CDR3 is CASSLDWTRSSTDTQFF. The CDR3 bases are TGTGCTAGCAGCCTCGACTGGACGCGCTCTAGCACAGATACGCAATTTTTT.

The sample holds many counts of this clonotype. This chain connects TRBV5-5 to TRBJ2-5; 11 bases match TRBD2. With V trimmed by 4 bases and J by 6 bases, 5 bases remained unmatched. This CDR3 contains 14 residues. The germline gives CDR1 SGHKS, CDR2 YYEKEE (reference sequence). This CDR3 reads CASSLTSGGKTQYF. For the CDR3, the DNA is TGTGCCAGCAGCCTTACTAGCGGGGGAAAGACCCAGTACTTC.

There are many counts of this clonotype. The rearrangement links TRBV28 to TRBJ1-1; no reliable D call. Per the germline V gene, CDR1 is MDHEN and CDR2 is SYDVKM. The CDR3 runs 13 residues. Between the trimmed V and J ends, which lost 6 bases and 2 bases, there was a span of 10 bases. As DNA, the CDR3 is TGTGCCAGCAGCCGTTCTCTTAACACTGAAGCTTTCTTT. Amino acids: CASSRSLNTEAFF.

The count of this clonotype is one. The junction differs from germline at one of its ends, possibly a read error. The chain links TRBV20-1 to TRBJ2-2; 8 bases fit TRBD1. Germline V lookup: CDR1 DFQATT, CDR2 SNEGSKA (reference sequence). This CDR3 contains 14 residues. The chain's CDR3 is CNARGTGDTGGLFF. CDR3 nucleotides: TGCAATGCTAGAGGGACAGGAGACACCGGGGGGCTGTTTTTT.

The V gene is TRBV6-5, the J gene TRBJ2-3; D not resolved. The CDR3 is 12 residues long. With 0 bases removed from V and 6 bases from J, the gap between germline ends came to 4 bases. Germline CDR1 and CDR2: MNHEY and SVGAGI. The CDR3 is CASSYSGDTQYF. CDR3 DNA sequence: TGTGCCAGCAGTTACTCGGGTGATACGCAGTATTTT.

About this clonotype: A read error is possible here, since a much larger clone lies one base away. The rearrangement joins TRBV20-1 to TRBJ1-6, with a possible D match to TRBD1 (6 bases). The CDR3 runs 18 residues. Germline loops: CDR1 DFQATT, CDR2 SNEGSKA (reference sequence). CDR3 nucleotides: TGCAGTGCTAGAGGCTTTACCACCGGGACACAATATAATTCACCCCACCACTTT. It encodes CSARGFTTGTQYNSPHHF.

A word on this clonotype: A much larger clone lies a single base off, so this may be a read error. Likely a read error: the CDR3 ends without its conserved phenylalanine or tryptophan. This chain joins TRBV12-3 or TRBV12-4 and TRBJ1-1; D might be TRBD1 (6 bases). V was trimmed by 7 bases and J by 6 bases, leaving 18 bases between them. CDR3 length: 14 residues. The CDR3: CASTKRGEMAEAFI. The CDR3 DNA is TGTGCCAGCACTAAAAGGGGGGAGATGGCTGAAGCTTTCATT.